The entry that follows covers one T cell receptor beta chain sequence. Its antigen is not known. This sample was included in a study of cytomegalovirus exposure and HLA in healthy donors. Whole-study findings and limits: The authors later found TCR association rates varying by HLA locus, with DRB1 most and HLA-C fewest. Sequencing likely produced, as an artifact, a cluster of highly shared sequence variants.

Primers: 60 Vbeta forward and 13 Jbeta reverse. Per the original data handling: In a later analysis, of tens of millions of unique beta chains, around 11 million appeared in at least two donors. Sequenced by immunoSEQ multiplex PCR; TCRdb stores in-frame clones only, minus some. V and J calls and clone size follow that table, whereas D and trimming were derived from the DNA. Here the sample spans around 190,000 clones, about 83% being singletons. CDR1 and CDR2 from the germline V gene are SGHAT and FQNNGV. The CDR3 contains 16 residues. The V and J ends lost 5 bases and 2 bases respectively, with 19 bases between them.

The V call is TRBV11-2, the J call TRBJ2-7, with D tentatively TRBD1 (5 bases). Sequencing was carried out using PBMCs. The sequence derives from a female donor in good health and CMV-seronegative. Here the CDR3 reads CASSAPGRGLAYEQYF. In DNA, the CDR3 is TGTGCCAGCAGCGCCCCGGGTAGGGGATTGGCCTACGAGCAGTACTTC.